Each of the 11 T cell receptor beta chains below was sequenced from the same sample in a study of T-cell memory formation after mild COVID-19. One entry per CDR3 protein results from TCRdb running MiXCR on the 5' RACE reads. The table shows about 150,000 distinct CDR3 sequences, with approximately 26% occurring only once. Input material: PBMCs or a T cell subset sorted from them (not recorded which). Receptors were obtained from an adult woman who had mild COVID-19 (a few samples of this study predate the infection). Cell type and time point are not known.

The V gene is TRBV7-8, the J gene TRBJ1-1; D is uncertain. Trimming cost V 0 bases and J 7 bases, with 9 bases left between them. The CDR3 totals 13 residues. From germline, CDR1 is SGHVS and CDR2 FQNEAQ. The CDR3 spells CASSLAVWGEAFF. The CDR3 bases are TGTGCCAGCAGCTTAGCGGTGTGGGGTGAAGCTTTCTTT.

V gene TRBV12-3 or TRBV12-4 combines with J gene TRBJ1-2; 8 positions agree with TRBD1. This CDR3 is 14 amino acids long. V was clipped by 5 bases and J by 2 bases; unmatched bases: 4. CDR3 sequence reads: CASSPGGSNYGYTF. DNA for the CDR3: TGTGCCAGCAGTCCAGGGGGCTCGAACTATGGCTACACCTTC.

This clonotype was recorded a few times. V usage is TRBV7-3 and J usage is TRBJ2-5; 8 bases are shared with TRBD1. The CDR3 totals 15 residues. Germline values: CDR1 SGHTA, CDR2 FQGTGA. Losses at the gene ends were 0 bases for V and 2 bases for J; bases not matched to a gene: 2. The CDR3 DNA follows: TGTGCCAGCAGCTTAACTGGGACAGGACAAGAGACCCAGTACTTC. This codes for CASSLTGTGQETQYF.

This rearrangement joins TRBV9 to TRBJ2-2, with a tentative D call TRBD1 (5 bases). With 5 bases removed from V and 4 bases from J, the gap between germline ends came to 12 bases. The CDR3 consists of 14 residues. Germline CDR1 reads SGDLS; CDR2 reads YYNGEE. DNA of the CDR3: TGTGCCAGCAGTGAAGGGGTTAGCACCGGGGAGCTGTTTTTT. Translation gives CASSEGVSTGELFF.

This clonotype was observed a few times. CDR3 in DNA: TGCGCCAGCAGCCGTCAAGGCAGGTACCAAGAGACCCAGTACTTC. Encoded protein: CASSRQGRYQETQYF. The chain is built from TRBV4-1 and TRBJ2-5, with D unclear. CDR1 and CDR2 from the germline V gene are MGHRA and YSYEKL. V lost 4 bases and J lost 0, with 12 bases in between. This CDR3 comprises 15 residues.

The CDR3 here is CASSQGRRGHGANTEAFF. Written as DNA, the CDR3 is TGCGCCAGCAGCCAAGGGCGTAGGGGGCACGGGGCGAACACTGAAGCTTTCTTT. This chain connects TRBV4-3 to TRBJ1-1; 7 bases line up with TRBD1. Germline values: CDR1 LGHNA, CDR2 YSLEER. CDR3 size: 18 residues. V trimming: 1 base; J trimming: 1 base; junction bases outside the gene matches: 12.

The V and J genes are TRBV4-3 and TRBJ2-1; D is undetermined. Trimming left V 2 bases short and J 4 bases short, with 12 bases between. The germline CDR1 and CDR2 sequences are LGHNA and YSLEER. CDR3 size: 15 residues. In nucleotides, the CDR3 is TGCGCCAGCAGCCAATGGCGGTCAGGTTACAATGAGCAGTTCTTC. It specifies CASSQWRSGYNEQFF.

The rearrangement joins TRBV6-5 to TRBJ2-7, with TRBD2 identical over 7 bases. Germline lookup yields CDR1 MNHEY and CDR2 SVGAGI. Trimming took 8 bases from V and 1 from J; bases not matched to a gene: 5. The CDR3 length is 13 residues. The DNA of the CDR3 is TGTGCCAGCTGGGAGGGAATTTCCTACGAGCAGTACTTC. Encoded protein: CASWEGISYEQYF.

The sample holds a few counts of this clonotype. J is TRBJ2-1 and V is TRBV3-2; the table's D call, TRBD2, was not checked against the DNA. TRBV3-2 is given as a pseudogene. This CDR3 spans 18 amino acids. The CDR3 DNA reads TGTGCCAGCAGCCAAGAAAAGGGACTAGCGGGAGTAGGAGGTGAGCAGTTCTTC. It codes for CASSQEKGLAGVGGEQFF.

This clonotype was seen more than once but under ten times. This chain links TRBV5-1 with TRBJ1-4; no reliable D call. The CDR3 spans 17 residues. Germline CDR1 is SGHRS and CDR2 is YFSETQ. V was pared by 0 bases and J by 1 base, with 13 bases between. The CDR3 here is CASSLVALLGTNEKLFF. In DNA, the CDR3 is TGCGCCAGCAGCTTGGTGGCCCTTCTGGGAACTAATGAAAAACTGTTTTTT. The full variable domain, its missing parts supplied by reference TRBV5-1 and TRBJ1-4, is KAGVTQTPRYLIKTRGQQVTLSCSPISGHRSVSWYQQTPGQGLQFLFEYFSETQRNKGNFPGRFSGRQFSNSRSEMNVSTLELGDSALYLCASSLVALLGTNEKLFFGSGTQLSVL.

The chain carries TRBV7-2 and TRBJ2-3, with 9 bases matching TRBD2. Looked up from germline, CDR1 is SGHTA and CDR2 is FQGNSA. V shed 5 bases and J 6 bases; nucleotides not matched to a gene: 6. There are 14 residues in the CDR3. The DNA of the CDR3 is TGTGCCAGCAGCGTCAGCGGGGGGCTTGATACGCAGTATTTT. Its translation: CASSVSGGLDTQYF.